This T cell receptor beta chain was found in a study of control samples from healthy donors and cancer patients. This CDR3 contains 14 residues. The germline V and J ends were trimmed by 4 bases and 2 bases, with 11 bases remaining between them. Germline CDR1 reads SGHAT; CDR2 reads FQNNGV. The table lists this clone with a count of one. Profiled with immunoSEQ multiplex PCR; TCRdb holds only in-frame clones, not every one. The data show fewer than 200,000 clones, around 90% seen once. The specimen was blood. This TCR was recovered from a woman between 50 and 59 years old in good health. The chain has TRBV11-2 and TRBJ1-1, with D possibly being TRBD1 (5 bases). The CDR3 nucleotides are TGTGCCAGCAGCTCCCCCAGGGAAAACACTGAAGCTTTCTTT. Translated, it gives CASSSPRENTEAFF.